Below, 4 T cell receptor beta chains from the same sample are listed, as sequenced in a study of beta chain features in type 1 diabetes. Expressed TCRB transcripts were sequenced because the isolated RNA had all been reverse transcribed beforehand. The method was immunoSEQ multiplex PCR; TCRdb's version includes in-frame clones alone and lacks a portion of them. In the table there are approximately 260,000 clones, roughly 24% of which are singletons. Antigens for these TCRs are unknown. Findings and limits, study-wide: The study found moderately but significantly shorter TCRB CDR3s in all four CD4+ subsets of Type 1 diabetes patients.

The sample consisted of naive CD4+ T cells from blood. The origin of the receptors is a woman under 40 with type 1 diabetes.

This chain links TRBV11-2 with TRBJ2-1, with 13 positions matching TRBD2. Germline-derived CDR1 and CDR2 are SGHAT and FQNNGV. The CDR3 runs 16 residues. V dropped 5 bases and J dropped 7; count of bases not matched to a gene: 8. The chain's CDR3 is CASSRRLAGGENEQFF. The CDR3 region has the DNA TGTGCCAGCAGCCGGAGACTAGCGGGAGGTGAGAATGAGCAGTTCTTC.

The chain recombines TRBV6-5 with TRBJ2-7, with 7 bases aligning to TRBD2. V dropped 6 bases and J dropped 1; count of bases not matched to a gene: 9. The germline CDR1 and CDR2 sequences are MNHEY and SVGAGI. The CDR3 has 15 amino acids. The CDR3, as DNA: TGTGCCAGCAGCCCCGGTCTAGCGGATTCCTACGAGCAGTACTTC. Residues: CASSPGLADSYEQYF.

The chain links TRBV30 to TRBJ2-5; no clear D. The CDR3 is made up of 11 amino acids. Looked up from germline, CDR1 is GTSNPN and CDR2 is SVGIG (reference sequence). V was pared by 3 bases and J by 2 bases, with 4 bases between. The CDR3 bases are TGTGCCTGGAGCCCACAAGAGACCCAGTACTTC. Encoded protein: CAWSPQETQYF.

This clone was observed a handful of times. The chain combines TRBV2 with TRBJ2-2; no clear D gene. The CDR3 is made up of 12 amino acids. Trimming cost V 4 bases and J 4 bases, with 4 bases left between them. Looked up from germline, CDR1 is SNHLY and CDR2 is FYNNEI. CDR3 sequence reads: CASSGLTGELFF. The CDR3 DNA is TGTGCCAGCAGTGGGCTCACCGGGGAGCTGTTTTTT.